This is a list of T cell receptor beta chains from one sample in a study of OX40 agonist ivuxolimab in advanced cancers. TCRdb's table, derived via immunoSEQ multiplex PCR, lists solely in-frame clones and lacks some. The sample lists roughly 61,000 clones; roughly nine tenths were seen once. Sequencing used CD4+ or CD8+ T cells sorted from blood, obtained in a trial of the OX40 agonist ivuxolimab. These receptors were obtained from an adult with an advanced solid tumor such as melanoma, head and neck, liver or kidney cancer. Both conserved end residues are part of each CDR3. D genes are given only for firm matches. Size is omitted from some rows. Given values are once, few, many or a class for expanded clones.

D gene: -
CDR3 length: 13
J gene: TRBJ2-2
V gene: TRBV30
clone size: -
CDR3 DNA: TGTGCCTGGAGTGTACTAGGAGCCGGGGAGCTGTTTTTT
CDR3 protein: CAWSVLGAGELFF

D gene: -
CDR3 length: 15
J gene: TRBJ2-3
V gene: TRBV11-2
clone size: once
CDR3 DNA: TGTGCCAGCAGCTTAGAGTTAACTAGCACAGATACGCAGTATTTT
CDR3 protein: CASSLELTSTDTQYF

D gene: -
CDR3 length: 12
J gene: TRBJ1-5
V gene: TRBV29-1
clone size: -
CDR3 DNA: TGCAGCGTTGTATGGTGGGGGGGGACCCAGCATTTT
CDR3 protein: CSVVWWGGTQHF

D gene: -
CDR3 length: 13
J gene: TRBJ2-7
V gene: TRBV25-1
clone size: -
CDR3 DNA: TGTGCCATAGAAGGGAGGTCCCCCTACGAGCAGTACTTC
CDR3 protein: CAIEGRSPYEQYF

D gene: -
CDR3 length: 15
J gene: TRBJ2-5
V gene: TRBV10-3
clone size: -
CDR3 DNA: TGTGCCATTGGGACTTGGACTGGAACGAAAGAGACCCAGTACTTC
CDR3 protein: CAIGTWTGTKETQYF

D gene: TRBD1
CDR3 length: 17
J gene: TRBJ1-2
V gene: TRBV2
clone size: -
CDR3 DNA: TGTGCCAGCAGTGAATCTCGGGGACAGGCAATTTCCTATGGCTACACCTTC
CDR3 protein: CASSESRGQAISYGYTF

D gene: -
CDR3 length: 13
J gene: TRBJ1-1
V gene: TRBV4-1
clone size: -
CDR3 DNA: TGCGCCAGCAGCCAGTACGGGAACACTGAAGCTTTCTTT
CDR3 protein: CASSQYGNTEAFF

D gene: -
CDR3 length: 13
J gene: TRBJ2-2
V gene: TRBV19
clone size: -
CDR3 DNA: TGTGCCAGTAGTATAGCCAGAACCGGGGAGCTGTTTTTT
CDR3 protein: CASSIARTGELFF

D gene: -
CDR3 length: 16
J gene: TRBJ1-1
V gene: TRBV27
clone size: -
CDR3 DNA: TGTGCCAGCAGTCCACGGGCTAACACGGGGGACACTGAAGCTTTCTTT
CDR3 protein: CASSPRANTGDTEAFF

D gene: -
CDR3 length: 14
J gene: TRBJ2-5
V gene: TRBV7-9
clone size: -
CDR3 DNA: TGTGCCAGCAGCTTAGCGGGGGGTTGGGAGACCCAGTACTTC
CDR3 protein: CASSLAGGWETQYF

D gene: TRBD1
CDR3 length: 14
J gene: TRBJ1-2
V gene: TRBV6-1
clone size: -
CDR3 DNA: TGTGCCAGCAGTGAAGGTCCAGGGGGCTATGGCTACACCTTC
CDR3 protein: CASSEGPGGYGYTF

D gene: -
CDR3 length: 14
J gene: TRBJ2-7
V gene: TRBV9
clone size: -
CDR3 DNA: TGTGCCAGCAGCCCCATAGTTTTTGGCGACGAGCAGTACTTC
CDR3 protein: CASSPIVFGDEQYF

D gene: -
CDR3 length: 16
J gene: TRBJ2-7
V gene: TRBV6-5
clone size: -
CDR3 DNA: TGTGCCAGCAGTTACTCGAGAGACAGAAGCTCCTACGAGCAGTACTTC
CDR3 protein: CASSYSRDRSSYEQYF

D gene: -
CDR3 length: 14
J gene: TRBJ2-3
V gene: TRBV7-3
clone size: -
CDR3 DNA: TGTGCCAGCAGCTTGACCGGGGCGAAAGATACGCAGTATTTT
CDR3 protein: CASSLTGAKDTQYF

D gene: TRBD1
CDR3 length: 14
J gene: TRBJ1-1
V gene: TRBV6-1
clone size: -
CDR3 DNA: TGTGCCACCCGGACAGGGTACTCTCACACTGAAGCTTTCTTT
CDR3 protein: CATRTGYSHTEAFF

D gene: -
CDR3 length: 20
J gene: TRBJ1-5
V gene: TRBV28
clone size: -
CDR3 DNA: TGTGCCAGCAGTTTGCTCGATTTAAACAGTTGGACAGACCTAAATCAGCCCCAGCATTTT
CDR3 protein: CASSLLDLNSWTDLNQPQHF

D gene: -
CDR3 length: 12
J gene: TRBJ2-2
V gene: TRBV10-3
clone size: -
CDR3 DNA: TGTGCCATCAGTGCTATGACCGGGGAGCTGTTTTTT
CDR3 protein: CAISAMTGELFF

D gene: -
CDR3 length: 14
J gene: TRBJ2-3
V gene: TRBV18
clone size: -
CDR3 DNA: TGTGCCAGCTCCGAGGGCCTAGCCGAAGATACGCAGTATTTT
CDR3 protein: CASSEGLAEDTQYF